The clone carrying this T cell receptor (beta chain) was detected ten times or more. The source material, RNA transcripts, was used to amplify TCR beta CDR3 regions. Initially, a first-round RT-PCR of the TCR CDR3 employed the HTBI primer set. TCRdb re-called the multiplex PCR reads through MiXCR, storing one row per CDR3 protein. The repertoire holds 550,000 to 800,000 distinct CDR3 sequences, with roughly a sixth as singletons. This sample was included in a study of T cells in Graves' hyperthyroidism and ophthalmopathy. The CDR3 runs to 15 residues. CDR1 is MNHEY and CDR2 is SVGAGI in the germline V gene. V was pared by 0 bases and J by 3 bases, with 5 bases of the junction left unmatched.

This TCR came from a man over 45 with Graves' hyperthyroidism. Specimen: blood. The chain uses TRBV6-5 and TRBJ2-7; 7 nucleotides agree with TRBD1. The chain's CDR3 is CASSYSTGTDYEQYF. The CDR3 bases are TGTGCCAGCAGTTACTCGACAGGGACGGACTACGAGCAGTACTTC.